The 12 T cell receptor beta chains below come from one sample, sequenced in a study of T cell responses to AZD1222 COVID-19 vaccine. Produced via immunoSEQ multiplex PCR; TCRdb's table is partial and in-frame only. The data show approximately 150,000 clones, with roughly 88% seen just once and 4.3% held by the top ten. The sample here was peripheral blood, taken 28 days after the second AZD1222 dose. These receptors were obtained from an adult who received the AZD1222 COVID-19 vaccine.

This clone has a handful of counts. The J gene is TRBJ1-5, the V gene TRBV7-9; a weak D match, TRBD1 (6 bases). Trimming shortened V by 6 bases and J by 3 bases, and 12 bases separated the two germline ends. This CDR3 is 14 amino acids long. Germline assignment: CDR1 SEHNR and CDR2 FQNEAQ (reference sequence). Here the CDR3 reads CASSWTDDNQPQHF. The CDR3 DNA is TGTGCCAGCAGTTGGACAGACGACAATCAGCCCCAGCATTTT.

V usage is TRBV10-2 and J usage is TRBJ2-2; TRBD1 agrees at 10 bases. The CDR3 loop spans 17 amino acids. With 6 bases clipped from V and 6 bases from J, the junction kept 13 bases outside the gene matches. Germline CDR1 and CDR2: WSHSY and SAAADI. As DNA, the CDR3 is TGCGCCAGCAGAGTACACCTTGGGACAGGGGAGGCCGGGGAGCTGTTTTTT. Its protein is CASRVHLGTGEAGELFF.

The V call is TRBV13, the J call TRBJ2-1; TRBD1 might be the D (5 bases). CDR3 length: 15 residues. CDR1 and CDR2 from the germline V gene are PRHDT and FYEKMQ (reference sequence). Trimming left V 5 bases short and J 0 bases short, with 11 bases between. The CDR3 here is CASSKIGDSYNEQFF. The CDR3 nucleotides read TGTGCCAGCAGCAAAATAGGGGACTCCTACAATGAGCAGTTCTTC.

The V and J genes are TRBV23-1 and TRBJ2-1; TRBD1 matches at 11 bases. TRBV23-1 is an ORF; its function is uncertain. The CDR3 is 16 residues long. V shed 8 bases and J 2 bases; nucleotides not matched to a gene: 8. DNA for the CDR3: TGCGCCAGCGGGGGGCGGGACAGGGGGACCTACAATGAGCAGTTCTTC. This codes for CASGGRDRGTYNEQFF.

The rearrangement joins TRBV2 to TRBJ2-5, with TRBD2 matching over 8 bases. Germline V gives CDR1 SNHLY, CDR2 FYNNEI. This CDR3 has 14 residues. V lost 8 bases and J lost 5; bases outside the gene matches: 10. The CDR3 nucleotides read TGTGCCAGCCCCGGGACTCCGGGAGGGGAGACCCAGTACTTC. Its translation: CASPGTPGGETQYF.

The chain's CDR3 is CASSPRSTSGRDRGTDTQYF. DNA of the CDR3: TGTGCCAGCAGCCCCCGGTCGACTAGCGGGAGGGACCGGGGCACAGATACGCAGTATTTT. The chain is built from TRBV4-2 and TRBJ2-3; 14 bases align to TRBD2. This CDR3 spans 20 amino acids. Germline V gene sequence: CDR1 LGHNA, CDR2 YNFKEQ. V dropped 4 bases and J dropped 1; count of bases not matched to a gene: 13.

The chain carries TRBV4-2 and TRBJ1-2, with TRBD1 matching 11 bases. The J segment lost 3 bases and the V segment lost 4 bases, leaving 7 bases of the junction unmatched. The CDR3 runs 16 residues. Germline V gene lookup returns CDR1 LGHNA and CDR2 YNFKEQ. CDR3 residues: CASSLDRGLLYYGYTF. For the CDR3, the DNA is TGTGCCAGCAGCCTGGACAGGGGGCTTCTTTACTATGGCTACACCTTC.

The V and J genes are TRBV30 and TRBJ1-2, with D tentatively TRBD1 (5 bases). Deletions cut 5 bases from V and 4 bases from J, with 23 bases between. CDR1 GTSNPN and CDR2 SVGIG come from the germline V gene (reference sequence). The length of the CDR3 is 16 residues. The CDR3 reads CAWRIRSSDSFYGYTF. CDR3 bases: TGTGCCTGGCGCATCCGATCCTCCGACAGCTTCTATGGCTACACCTTC.

The V and J genes are TRBV11-2 and TRBJ2-7, with 8 bases fitting TRBD2. Germline V gives CDR1 SGHAT, CDR2 FQNNGV. The CDR3 has 15 amino acids. J lost 3 bases, V lost 3 bases, and 7 bases had no gene match. DNA of the CDR3: TGTGCCAGCAGCTTCGAGCGGGGGCCCTACTACGAGCAGTACTTC. Protein product: CASSFERGPYYEQYF.

This clone was counted a single time. The chain links TRBV2 to TRBJ2-7; 10 nucleotides agree with TRBD2. CDR1 SNHLY and CDR2 FYNNEI come from the germline V gene. With 6 bases clipped from V and 2 bases from J, the junction kept 7 bases outside the gene matches. The CDR3 is 15 amino acids. The chain's CDR3 is CASRERTSGTYEQYF. The CDR3 nucleotides read TGTGCCAGCAGGGAGAGGACTAGCGGAACCTACGAGCAGTACTTC.

The chain recombines TRBV10-3 with TRBJ1-5, with no clear D. The V gene lost 3 bases and the J gene lost 2 bases, with 11 bases spanning the gap. Germline V gene data show CDR1 as ENHRY and CDR2 as SYGVKD. The length of the CDR3 is 15 residues. This CDR3 reads CAISDFSAGNQPQHF. CDR3 bases: TGTGCCATCAGTGATTTTTCAGCGGGCAATCAGCCCCAGCATTTT.

The gene calls are TRBV7-8 and TRBJ1-2, with TRBD1 matching over 8 bases. V gave up 5 bases and J gave up 8 bases; unmatched junction bases: 13. CDR3 size: 15 residues. The V gene's germline CDR1 is SGHVS and CDR2 FQNEAQ. The CDR3 is CASSRGQGGTWGYTF. The CDR3 DNA reads TGTGCCAGCAGCCGCGGACAGGGAGGGACTTGGGGCTACACCTTC.